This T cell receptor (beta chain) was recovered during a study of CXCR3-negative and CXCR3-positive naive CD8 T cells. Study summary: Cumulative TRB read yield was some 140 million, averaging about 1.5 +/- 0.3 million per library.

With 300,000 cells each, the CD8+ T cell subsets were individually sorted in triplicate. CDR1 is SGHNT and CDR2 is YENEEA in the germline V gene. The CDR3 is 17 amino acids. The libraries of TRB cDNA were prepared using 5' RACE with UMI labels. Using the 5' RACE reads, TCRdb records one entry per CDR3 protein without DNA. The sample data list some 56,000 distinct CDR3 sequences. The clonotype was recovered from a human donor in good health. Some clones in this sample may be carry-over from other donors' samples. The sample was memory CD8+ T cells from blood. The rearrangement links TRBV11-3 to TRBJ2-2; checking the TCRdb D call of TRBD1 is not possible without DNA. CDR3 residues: CASSLGDSKTLTGELFF.